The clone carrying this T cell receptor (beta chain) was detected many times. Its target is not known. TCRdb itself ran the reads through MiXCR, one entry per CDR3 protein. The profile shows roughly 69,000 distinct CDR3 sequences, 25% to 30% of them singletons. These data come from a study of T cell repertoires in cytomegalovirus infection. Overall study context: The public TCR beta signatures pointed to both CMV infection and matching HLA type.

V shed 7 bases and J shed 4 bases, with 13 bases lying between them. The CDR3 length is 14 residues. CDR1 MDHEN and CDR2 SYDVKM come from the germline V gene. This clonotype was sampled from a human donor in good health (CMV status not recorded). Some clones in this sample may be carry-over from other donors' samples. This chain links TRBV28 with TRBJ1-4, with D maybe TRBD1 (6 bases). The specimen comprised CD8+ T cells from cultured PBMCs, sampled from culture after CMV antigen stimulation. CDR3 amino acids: CASNPDRYNEKLFF. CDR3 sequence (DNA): TGTGCCAGCAACCCGGACAGATATAATGAAAAACTGTTTTTT.